This T cell receptor beta chain comes out of a study of blood T cell repertoires in COVID-19 (dated by TCRdb to about 2020). Study-wide context: Samples covering the acute and convalescent phases of COVID-19 were provided by collaborators in the United States, Italy and Spain. HLA class I and class II types, where available, came from metadata supplied by the sample provider rather than from assay-based typing. The prospective study material was composed of cDNA or gDNA derived from T cells, B-cell-depleted T cells, or PBMCs. A de-identified subject ID, COVID-19 status, age in years and sex were almost always included in the sample metadata. Samples were obtained from the ongoing ImmuneRACE study (first 160 participants) and from 1,200 or so subjects provided by 6 global collaborators. Subjects who had been exposed to COVID-19, were actively infected with it, or had recovered from it provided the deeply sampled blood TCRbeta repertoires that made up the dataset. The repertoires were released in a freely available public database intended as a resource for research on the immune response to SARS-CoV-2. Results the study describes overall, beyond this receptor: The quantity of clinical and demographic metadata differed by source and by participant and was supplied without curation.

CDR1 and CDR2 (SGHNT, YENEEA) derive from the germline V gene. Measured from the cysteine to the phenylalanine, the CDR3 is 15 residues long. Just the 45-base CDR3 DNA is kept, in frame starting at base 1. Trimming takes 5 bases off V and 7 bases off J; junction bases not matched to a gene: 4. Each collaborating institution followed its own protocols to collect whole blood in K2EDTA tubes. Collaborator samples were shipped for TCRbeta analysis as frozen whole blood, isolated PBMCs, or DNA extracted from either sample type. This clone was recorded only once. Which antigen it targets is not known. No per-base quality is available; no much larger clone lies one base away. The immunoSEQ Assay, a bias-controlled multiplex PCR, was used to amplify TCRbeta CDR3 regions from genomic DNA. Regarding the original processing steps: Within the assay, amplification of reference gene primers was used to estimate how many nucleated cells each sample contained. To quantify the absolute abundance of each unique TCRbeta CDR3 rearrangement, sequence reads were collapsed and filtered. For each sample, productive Simpson clonality was calculated as the square root of Simpson's diversity index over productive rearrangements. TCRdb obtained this table from immuneACCESS and retained in-frame rearrangements with V and J assigned. These tables miss some clones; where compared with another copy, unresolved V genes account for less than half of the shortfall, and the remainder is unexplained. V and J calls and clone size come straight from that table; D and trimming were deduced from the DNA. The sample table lists more than 15,000 clones, approximately 85% of them with a count of one. The ten largest clones capture under 25% of the sample.

The clonotype was recovered from a man older than 75 with active or convalescent COVID-19. This chain joins TRBV11-3 to TRBJ2-1, with TRBD2 matching 14 junction bases. The sequencing sample was made of peripheral blood. The CDR3 region has the sequence CASSARTSGGNEQFF. The nucleotide sequence is TGTGCCAGCAGCGCCCGGACTAGCGGGGGGAATGAGCAGTTCTTC. Outside the CDR3, residues come from the reference TRBV11-3 and TRBJ2-1 proteins, so the full variable domain is: EAGVVQSPRYKIIEKKQPVAFWCNPISGHNTLYWYLQNLGQGPELLIRYENEEAVDDSQLPKDRFSAERLKGVDSTLKIQPAELGDSAVYLCASSARTSGGNEQFFGPGTRLTVL.